The 2 T cell receptor beta chains below come from one sample, sequenced in a study of cytomegalovirus exposure and HLA in healthy donors. Primers: 60 Vbeta forward and 13 Jbeta reverse. This table comes from immunoSEQ multiplex PCR, and its TCRdb copy is limited to in-frame clones, with some not included. The table shows about 95,000 clones, with approximately 77% occurring only once. Sample: PBMCs. The receptors stem from a woman in her 40s in good health and CMV-seronegative.

J is TRBJ1-1 and V is TRBV18, with D perhaps matching TRBD1 (6 bases). V was pared by 2 bases and J by 4 bases, with 14 bases between. This CDR3 comprises 15 residues. CDR1 and CDR2 from the germline V gene are KGHSH and LQKENI. CDR3 residues: CASSPSIDRSTEAFF. The CDR3 DNA is TGTGCCAGCTCACCATCAATCGACAGGAGCACTGAAGCTTTCTTT.

The gene calls are TRBV12-5 and TRBJ1-5, with 7 bases identical to TRBD1. The CDR3 has 14 amino acids. The V gene's germline CDR1 is LGHNT and CDR2 FRNRAP. The ends lost 6 bases at V and 7 bases at J; junction bases unmatched: 9. The CDR3 protein is CASGYETGRQPQHF. The CDR3 nucleotides are TGTGCTAGTGGCTATGAGACAGGGAGGCAGCCCCAGCATTTT.